This T cell receptor (beta chain) was sequenced for a study of OX40 agonist ivuxolimab in advanced cancers. As concerns this clone: Its target is not known.

Clones were read by immunoSEQ multiplex PCR, and TCRdb kept only the in-frame ones, dropping some. The sample yields under 80,000 clones, about 89% seen once. This CDR3 comprises 16 residues. Germline V CDR1 and CDR2: SGHNT, YYREEE (reference sequence). Deletions cut 2 bases from V and 8 bases from J, with 20 bases between. Study findings and constraints: Some patients without response likewise showed low normalized clonal expansion.

The rearrangement uses TRBV5-4 and TRBJ2-1; the D is unclear. The sample was CD4+ or CD8+ T cells sorted from blood, taken in a trial of the OX40 agonist ivuxolimab. The receptor was isolated from an adult with an advanced solid tumor such as melanoma, head and neck, liver or kidney cancer. CDR3 nucleotides: TGTGCCAGCAGCTTTACTACCGGAGTGTTTAGGTATGAGCAGTTCTTC. Translation: CASSFTTGVFRYEQFF.